Reported below is one T cell receptor (beta chain). Its antigen is unknown. The read terminates 3 residues ahead of where the CDR3 ends, so the germline J gene completes it. This entry belongs to a study of T cells in women clearing cervical HPV infection. Study-wide points: CIN3+ cases had significantly higher TCR repertoire richness than controls, but evenness did not differ.

Sequenced by immunoSEQ multiplex PCR; TCRdb stores in-frame clones only, minus some. The ten most abundant clones cover 6.6% of a sample with under 35,000 clones. The CDR3 has 18 residues. Per the germline V gene, CDR1 is DFQATT and CDR2 is SNEGSKA (reference sequence). V shed 0 bases, J shed 2 bases, and the junction held 14 bases outside the gene matches. The source of this sequence is a woman aged 18 to 69 with a cervical HPV16 infection that either progressed to CIN3+ or cleared (not recorded which). Sequencing was performed on blood buffy coat. The chain joins TRBV20-1 to TRBJ2-3, with 7 bases aligning to TRBD2. The covered CDR3 bases are TGCAGTGCTAGAGATGTTCGGTTTCCGGGGGGATACACAGATACG. Its protein product is CSARDVRFPGGYTDT. Given in full, the CDR3 is CSARDVRFPGGYTDTQYF.